This T cell receptor beta chain was documented in a study of T cells expressing NK-cell markers. With the 5' RACE reads reprocessed, TCRdb shows one record per CDR3 protein and no DNA. The sample data list about 430,000 distinct CDR3 sequences. Turning to this clonotype: The antigen remains unidentified.

The CDR3 has 15 residues. Germline CDR1 is WSHSY and CDR2 is SAAADI. The study's findings and limits: NKG2C+ dominant clonotype frequencies in 5 or 6 donors were roughly 1.0-8% of CD8+ T cells. A handful of donors showed these clonotypes also leading the CD3+CD56-NKG2C+ fraction.

The V call is TRBV10-2, the J call TRBJ2-3. The material sequenced was blood T cells: a sorted CD56 or NKG2C T cell subset, CD4+ or CD8+ T cells, or bulk PBMC T cells (not recorded which). The clonotype originates from a woman in her 50s in good health. This CDR3 reads CASSSLMMGVHTQYF.